This TCR beta chain was found in a study of blood T cell repertoires in COVID-19. Across the study: Sites across the United States, Italy and Spain contributed samples from acute and convalescent COVID-19. T cells, B-cell-depleted T cells, or PBMCs provided the cDNA or gDNA that served as material.

In germline, CDR1 is MNHEY, CDR2 SVGAGI. Trimming removed 5 bases at V and 7 bases at J, with 18 bases between. The CDR3 contains 14 residues. In the study's own analysis: Amplification of reference gene primers provided the estimated nucleated cell counts. Here immunoSEQ multiplex PCR was the method, and the copy in TCRdb shows in-frame clones only, minus some. The V and J calls and clone size were taken over from that table, and D and trimming were inferred from the DNA. The table records 100,000 to 150,000 clones, about four fifths of them present only once. This clone was seen once. The origin of this receptor is a man aged 40-55 years with active or convalescent COVID-19. The sample consisted of peripheral blood. The chain combines TRBV6-5 with TRBJ2-7; a possible D gene is TRBD1 (6 bases). CDR3 nucleotide sequence: TGTGCCAGCAGTACCTCAGGGGAGAAAGGTGAGCAGTACTTC. Translating it yields CASSTSGEKGEQYF.